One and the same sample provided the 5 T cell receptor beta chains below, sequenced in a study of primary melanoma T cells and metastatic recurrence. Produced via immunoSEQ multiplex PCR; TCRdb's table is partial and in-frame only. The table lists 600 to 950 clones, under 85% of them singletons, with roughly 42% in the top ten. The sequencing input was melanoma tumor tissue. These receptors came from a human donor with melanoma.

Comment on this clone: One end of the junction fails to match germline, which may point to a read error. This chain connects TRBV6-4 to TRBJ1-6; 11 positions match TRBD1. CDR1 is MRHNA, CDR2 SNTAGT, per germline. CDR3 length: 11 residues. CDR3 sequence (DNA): TGTGCCAGCAGTGACGGACAGGGGGCCGTTTTT. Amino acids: CASSDGQGAVF.

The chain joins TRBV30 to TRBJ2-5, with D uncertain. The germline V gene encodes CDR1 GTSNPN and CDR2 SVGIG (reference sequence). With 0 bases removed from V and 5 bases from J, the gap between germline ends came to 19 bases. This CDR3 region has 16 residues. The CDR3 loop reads CAWSVEWGRTGETQYF. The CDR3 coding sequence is TGTGCCTGGAGTGTCGAGTGGGGTCGTACCGGGGAGACCCAGTACTTC.

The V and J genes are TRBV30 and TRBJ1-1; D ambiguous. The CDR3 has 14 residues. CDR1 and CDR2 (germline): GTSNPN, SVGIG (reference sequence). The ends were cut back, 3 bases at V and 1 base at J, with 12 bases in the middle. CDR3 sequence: CAWSPLTPNTEAFF. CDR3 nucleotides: TGTGCCTGGAGCCCCTTAACCCCGAACACTGAAGCTTTCTTT.

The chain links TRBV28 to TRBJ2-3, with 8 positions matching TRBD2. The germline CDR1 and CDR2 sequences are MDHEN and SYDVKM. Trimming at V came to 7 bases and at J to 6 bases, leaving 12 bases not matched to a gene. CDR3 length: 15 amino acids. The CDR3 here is CASKSPSGLWDTQYF. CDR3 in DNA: TGTGCCAGCAAGTCCCCTAGCGGGCTCTGGGATACGCAGTATTTT.

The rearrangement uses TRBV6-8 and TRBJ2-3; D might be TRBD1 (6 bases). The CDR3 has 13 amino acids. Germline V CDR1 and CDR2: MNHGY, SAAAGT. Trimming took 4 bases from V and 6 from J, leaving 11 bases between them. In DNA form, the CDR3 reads TGTGCCAGCAGTTTCGCAGGGGTGGATACGCAGTATTTT. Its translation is CASSFAGVDTQYF.